The clone carrying this T cell receptor (beta chain) was found once. The sample is drawn from a study of blood T cell repertoires in COVID-19. Looking at the study overall: T cells, B-cell-depleted T cells, or PBMCs supplied cDNA or gDNA.

The assay was immunoSEQ multiplex PCR, and TCRdb's table has in-frame clones only and misses some. The table shows about 250,000 clones, with around 88% occurring only once. Looked up from germline, CDR1 is MNHEY and CDR2 is SVGAGI. The CDR3 is 15 amino acids. Trimming cost V 2 bases and J 2 bases; bases outside gene matches: 5. The J gene is TRBJ1-2, the V gene TRBV6-5; 7 bases are shared with TRBD1. Sequencing input: peripheral blood. The receptor's source is a man under 40 with acute or convalescent COVID-19. The CDR3 reads CASSYGQEKNYGYTF. CDR3 nucleotides: TGTGCCAGCAGTTACGGACAGGAGAAGAACTATGGCTACACCTTC.